Listed below are T cell receptor beta chains from one sample, sequenced in a study of cytomegalovirus exposure and HLA in healthy donors. Method: immunoSEQ multiplex PCR; TCRdb's copy keeps in-frame clones and lacks some. The repertoire holds 100,000 to 150,000 clones, with roughly three quarters as singletons. Sequences were obtained from PBMCs. The receptors stem from a man younger than 45 in good health and CMV-seropositive. Both conserved end residues are part of each CDR3. A D gene is named only where the DNA matches it firmly. Size tells how often a clone was seen (once, few, many) or the class of an expanded clone, and some rows leave it out.

d_gene	v_gene	j_gene	abundance	len	CDR3aa	CDR3nt
-	TRBV4-2	TRBJ2-7	few	16	CASSQDRGRAGYEQYF	TGTGCCAGCAGCCAAGATAGGGGGAGGGCAGGCTACGAGCAGTACTTC
TRBD2	TRBV6-4	TRBJ2-1	-	15	CASSSEAGAFNEQFF	TGTGCCAGCAGCTCCGAGGCGGGAGCGTTTAATGAGCAGTTCTTC
-	TRBV10-1	TRBJ1-5	-	13	CAGSRDTYQPQHF	TGCGCCGGATCCCGGGACACCTATCAGCCCCAGCATTTT
-	TRBV6-6	TRBJ2-3	-	14	CASSYNIRVDTQYF	TGTGCCAGCAGTTACAACATCCGGGTGGATACGCAGTATTTT
-	TRBV15	TRBJ1-5	-	13	CATSRERDQPQHF	TGTGCCACCAGCAGAGAGAGGGATCAGCCCCAGCATTTT
-	TRBV6-5	TRBJ1-2	-	13	CASYDLANYGYTF	TGTGCCAGCTACGATTTAGCTAACTATGGCTACACCTTC
TRBD2	TRBV7-2	TRBJ2-1	once	16	CASSLAPGTSGNEQFF	TGTGCCAGCAGCTTAGCGCCGGGGACTAGCGGGAACGAGCAGTTCTTC
-	TRBV27	TRBJ2-1	few	15	CASSLGRAKYNEQFF	TGTGCCAGCAGTTTAGGGCGGGCGAAATACAATGAGCAGTTCTTC
TRBD2	TRBV4-3	TRBJ2-7	-	15	CASSQELAAHREQYF	TGCGCCAGCAGCCAAGAGCTAGCGGCGCATCGCGAGCAGTACTTC
TRBD2	TRBV6-5	TRBJ2-7	-	15	CASSPGGPSGSEQYF	TGTGCCAGCAGCCCGGGGGGGCCAAGTGGCTCCGAGCAGTACTTC
-	TRBV7-8	TRBJ2-2	-	16	CASSLFGGGSTGELFF	TGTGCCAGCAGCTTATTCGGGGGCGGGAGTACCGGGGAGCTGTTTTTT
-	TRBV4-2	TRBJ2-7	-	15	CASSQGITDSYEQYF	TGTGCCAGCAGCCAAGGCATCACAGACTCCTACGAGCAGTACTTC
TRBD1	TRBV27	TRBJ1-4	-	17	CASTPRRDRFTNEKLFF	TGTGCCAGCACCCCCCGCAGGGACAGATTCACTAATGAAAAACTGTTTTTT
-	TRBV6-1	TRBJ2-7	once	12	CASSVQIYEQYF	TGTGCCAGCAGTGTTCAGATCTACGAGCAGTACTTC
TRBD2	TRBV4-2	TRBJ2-5	-	15	CASSSRAGAMETQYF	TGTGCCAGCAGCTCCCGAGCGGGAGCTATGGAGACCCAGTACTTC
-	TRBV29-1	TRBJ1-1	few	14	CSVERAGRGTEAFF	TGCAGCGTTGAACGGGCAGGGAGGGGCACTGAAGCTTTCTTT
TRBD1	TRBV27	TRBJ1-5	once	17	CASSPSGTGYGSQPQHF	TGTGCCAGCAGTCCCTCCGGGACAGGGTACGGAAGTCAGCCCCAGCATTTT
-	TRBV28	TRBJ2-7	once	12	CASSAPNYEQYF	TGTGCCAGCAGTGCGCCCAACTACGAGCAGTACTTC
-	TRBV11-2	TRBJ2-1	once	15	CASRLVGASYNEQFF	TGTGCCAGCAGGTTGGTGGGGGCCTCCTACAATGAGCAGTTCTTC
TRBD1	TRBV28	TRBJ1-3	-	15	CASSLGTASGNTIYF	TGTGCCAGCAGTTTAGGGACAGCCTCTGGAAACACCATATATTTT
TRBD2	TRBV5-6	TRBJ2-2	-	16	CASSNWTSGRLGELFF	TGTGCCAGCAGCAATTGGACTAGCGGGAGGTTGGGGGAGCTGTTTTTT
-	TRBV7-3	TRBJ2-7	-	17	CASSQGGSGALSSEQYF	TGTGCCAGCAGCCAGGGGGGTAGCGGGGCTTTGAGCTCCGAGCAGTACTTC
-	TRBV11-2	TRBJ2-4	-	18	CASSLGQGLSLAKNIQYF	TGTGCCAGCAGCTTAGGGCAGGGGCTTTCTCTAGCCAAAAACATTCAGTACTTC
TRBD1	TRBV10-1	TRBJ2-1	-	15	CASSDGDSSYNEQFF	TGCGCCAGCAGTGATGGGGACAGCTCCTACAATGAGCAGTTCTTC
-	TRBV7-2	TRBJ2-7	once	11	CASSSAYEQYF	TGTGCCAGCAGCTCGGCCTACGAGCAGTACTTC
TRBD2	TRBV5-1	TRBJ2-7	few	17	CASDSGGRTSGSYEQYF	TGCGCCAGCGACTCGGGGGGGAGGACTAGCGGATCCTACGAGCAGTACTTC
-	TRBV7-2	TRBJ1-5	-	15	CASSLGGGRNQPQHF	TGTGCCAGCAGCTTAGGGGGGGGGCGGAATCAGCCCCAGCATTTT
-	TRBV10-2	TRBJ2-1	-	14	CASSGASPYNEQFF	TGCGCCAGCAGTGGAGCTTCCCCCTACAATGAGCAGTTCTTC
-	TRBV13	TRBJ2-7	few	16	CASSGGDRRYTYEQYF	TGTGCCAGCAGCGGGGGGGACAGGCGTTATACCTACGAGCAGTACTTC
-	TRBV19	TRBJ2-3	-	14	CASSSRLVTDTQYF	TGTGCCAGTAGTTCGCGGCTAGTCACAGATACGCAGTATTTT
-	TRBV19	TRBJ1-2	-	14	CASSIGRQVDGYTF	TGTGCCAGTAGTATAGGGAGACAGGTGGATGGCTACACCTTC
TRBD1	TRBV4-3	TRBJ1-5	-	16	CASSQDRGGSGQPQHF	TGCGCCAGCAGCCAAGATAGAGGGGGCTCGGGGCAGCCCCAGCATTTT
TRBD1	TRBV9	TRBJ1-1	-	13	CASSSSGTGQAFF	TGTGCCAGCAGCTCCTCCGGGACAGGGCAAGCTTTCTTT
-	TRBV5-1	TRBJ2-1	-	12	CASSSGSHRWFF	TGCGCCAGCAGCTCGGGGTCCCACCGGTGGTTCTTC
TRBD2	TRBV5-4	TRBJ2-7	-	12	CASSGGGYEQYF	TGTGCCAGCAGCGGCGGGGGCTACGAGCAGTACTTC
TRBD2	TRBV4-3	TRBJ2-5	-	15	CASSQGTSRQETQYF	TGCGCCAGCAGCCAAGGGACTAGCCGGCAAGAGACCCAGTACTTC
TRBD2	TRBV4-3	TRBJ2-1	once	13	CASSQRLAGERFF	TGCGCCAGCAGCCAACGACTAGCGGGAGAACGGTTCTTC
-	TRBV7-3	TRBJ1-1	-	13	CASSLTRNTEAFF	TGTGCCAGCAGCCTTACACGGAACACTGAAGCTTTCTTT
-	TRBV15	TRBJ2-2	-	16	CATSRDKGANTGELFF	TGTGCCACCAGCAGAGATAAAGGGGCGAACACCGGGGAGCTGTTTTTT
TRBD2	TRBV7-6	TRBJ2-7	-	17	CASSLAGIAGSSYEQYF	TGTGCCAGCAGCTTAGCGGGGATAGCGGGGAGCTCCTACGAGCAGTACTTC
-	TRBV30	TRBJ1-4	-	13	CALRGLANEKLFF	TGTGCCTTGAGGGGCTTGGCTAATGAAAAACTGTTTTTT
TRBD1	TRBV27	TRBJ1-2	-	12	CASRQGGYGYTF	TGTGCCAGTCGACAGGGGGGGTATGGCTACACCTTC
-	TRBV9	TRBJ1-3	-	13	CASSVAGIGTIYF	TGTGCCAGCAGCGTAGCAGGGATAGGCACCATATATTTT
TRBD2	TRBV28	TRBJ2-7	-	14	CASRPSGRMWEQYF	TGTGCCAGCCGTCCTAGCGGGAGGATGTGGGAGCAGTACTTC
TRBD2	TRBV6-1	TRBJ2-1	-	15	CASNLGTSGDNEQFF	TGTGCCAGCAATTTAGGGACTAGCGGAGACAATGAGCAGTTCTTC